The next 24 T cell receptor beta chains were all read from a single sample in a study of blood T cell repertoires in COVID-19. Data came from immunoSEQ multiplex PCR; TCRdb stores just in-frame clones and leaves some out. Altogether under 130,000 clones are present, more than 75% being singletons, with the ten largest covering about 2%. Sequences were obtained from peripheral blood. The receptors come from a human donor in a cohort sampled during active COVID-19.

This clone showed up just once. This chain connects TRBV11-2 to TRBJ2-3; D gene unclear. V was pared by 2 bases and J by 2 bases, with 11 bases between. Germline V lookup: CDR1 SGHAT, CDR2 FQNNGV. CDR3 length: 15 residues. This CDR3 reads CASSLKGALTDTQYF. The CDR3 bases are TGTGCCAGCAGCTTAAAAGGAGCCCTCACAGATACGCAGTATTTT. Full variable domain (remainder filled in from reference TRBV11-2 and TRBJ2-3): EAGVAQSPRYKIIEKRQSVAFWCNPISGHATLYWYQQILGQGPKLLIQFQNNGVVDDSQLPKDRFSAERLKGVDSTLKIQPAKLEDSAVYLCASSLKGALTDTQYFGPGTRLTVL.

The chain uses TRBV7-3 and TRBJ2-3, with 11 bases fitting TRBD2. J lost 0 bases, V lost 10 bases, and 9 bases had no gene match. The germline CDR1 and CDR2 sequences are SGHTA and FQGTGA. The length of the CDR3 is 16 residues. CDR3 in amino acids: CATSSGRIYSTDTQYF. For the CDR3, the DNA is TGTGCCACCTCTAGCGGGAGGATCTATAGCACAGATACGCAGTATTTT.

The chain recombines TRBV7-3 with TRBJ2-1; no clear D gene. The V and J ends lost 2 bases and 6 bases respectively, with 14 bases between them. CDR3 length: 15 amino acids. Germline V lookup: CDR1 SGHTA, CDR2 FQGTGA. The CDR3 reads CASSLYTVPGNEQFF. The CDR3 region has the DNA TGTGCCAGCAGCTTATATACCGTTCCAGGCAATGAGCAGTTCTTC.

This rearrangement joins TRBV7-2 to TRBJ2-2; 8 bases agree with TRBD1. Germline lookup yields CDR1 SGHTA and CDR2 FQGNSA. Trimming cost V 7 bases and J 0 bases; bases outside gene matches: 4. This CDR3 is built from 15 residues. The CDR3 is CASKQQGANTGELFF. The CDR3, as DNA: TGTGCCAGCAAGCAACAGGGGGCGAACACCGGGGAGCTGTTTTTT.

The J gene is TRBJ1-5, the V gene TRBV9; a possible D gene is TRBD1 (6 bases). Trimming left V 0 bases short and J 7 bases short, with 29 bases between. Germline V CDR1 and CDR2: SGDLS, YYNGEE. The CDR3 consists of 20 residues. The CDR3 region has the DNA TGTGCCAGCAGCGTAGGATCGGGGGGTCCAAACTCAGGGGATCACCAGCCCCAGCATTTT. Translated, it gives CASSVGSGGPNSGDHQPQHF.

This chain connects TRBV5-1 to TRBJ2-5; possibly TRBD2 for D (5 bases). Germline values: CDR1 SGHRS, CDR2 YFSETQ. The V gene lost 5 bases and the J gene lost 2 bases, with 16 bases spanning the gap. This CDR3 is 15 amino acids long. CDR3: CASSFSGSRQETQYF. The DNA of the CDR3 is TGCGCCAGCAGTTTCAGCGGCTCCAGGCAAGAGACCCAGTACTTC.

V and J are TRBV19 and TRBJ2-7; 9 nucleotides agree with TRBD2. The CDR3 extends over 15 amino acids. After removal of 3 bases from V and 0 bases from J, the junction contained 3 bases not matched to a gene. Germline V gene sequence: CDR1 LNHDA, CDR2 SQIVND (reference sequence). The CDR3 protein is CASSMRGGSSYEQYF. The CDR3 DNA is TGTGCCAGTAGTATGCGGGGGGGGTCCTCCTACGAGCAGTACTTC.

This clone came up a few times. This rearrangement joins TRBV2 to TRBJ1-2; D remains unclear. Germline CDR1 is SNHLY and CDR2 is FYNNEI. The V end was cut by 10 bases, the J end by 7 bases, with 34 bases between. The length of the CDR3 is 18 residues. DNA of the CDR3: TGTGCCATCGAATCGGAGGGAACACGGTCGAGCGGTGAGGGTGGCTACACCTTC. Translating gives CAIESEGTRSSGEGGYTF.

V is TRBV27 and J is TRBJ2-3; D remains ambiguous. The germline V gene has CDR1 MNHEY and CDR2 SMNVEV (reference sequence). With 3 bases removed from V and 1 base from J, the gap between germline ends came to 17 bases. The CDR3 is 17 residues long. The CDR3 loop is CASSFTTRGTRTDTQYF. In nucleotides, the CDR3 is TGTGCCAGCAGTTTCACTACTCGAGGAACTCGCACAGATACGCAGTATTTT.

This rearrangement joins TRBV7-6 to TRBJ2-7; 8 bases map to TRBD2. V was pared by 1 base and J by 2 bases, with 7 bases of the junction left unmatched. The CDR3 sequence is 16 residues long. CDR1 and CDR2 from the germline V gene are SGHVS and FNYEAQ. The CDR3: CASSLGVGGLAYEQYF. The CDR3 region has the DNA TGTGCCAGCAGCTTAGGGGTGGGGGGACTAGCCTACGAGCAGTACTTC.

The chain employs TRBV18 and TRBJ2-7, with 7 bases that match TRBD1. CDR1 and CDR2 (germline): KGHSH, LQKENI. This CDR3 is built from 14 residues. Trimming took 6 bases from V and 1 from J; bases not matched to a gene: 6. The CDR3 DNA reads as TGTGCCAGCTCTCCCGGGACAGCGTCCTACGAGCAGTACTTC. Translation: CASSPGTASYEQYF.

The gene calls are TRBV4-3 and TRBJ2-4; the D is unclear. CDR3 length: 13 amino acids. The V end lost 0 bases, the J end lost 7 bases, and 7 bases lay between the germline ends. Germline V gives CDR1 LGHNA, CDR2 YSLEER. The CDR3 loop reads CASSQEPRNIQYF. In DNA form, the CDR3 reads TGCGCCAGCAGCCAAGAACCTCGGAACATTCAGTACTTC.

The genes are TRBV3-1 (or the pseudogene TRBV3-2) and TRBJ2-7, with 8 bases matching TRBD2. Losses at the gene ends were 4 bases for V and 5 bases for J; bases not matched to a gene: 10. The germline V gene has CDR1 LGHDT and CDR2 YNNKEL (reference sequence). The CDR3 extends over 15 amino acids. CDR3 nucleotides: TGTGCCAGCAGCCGTACTTACGGGAGGGATGACGAGCAGTACTTC. Protein sequence: CASSRTYGRDDEQYF.

The chain uses TRBV6-2 or TRBV6-3 and TRBJ2-5; maybe TRBD2 (5 bases). V lost 5 bases and J 3 bases, leaving 7 bases between the germline ends. CDR1 MNHEY and CDR2 SVGEGT come from the germline V gene. This CDR3 is 12 amino acids long. CDR3 region: CASSTRKETQYF. The CDR3, as DNA: TGTGCCAGCAGTACTAGAAAAGAGACCCAGTACTTC.

The chain combines TRBV7-2 with TRBJ2-5; D unresolved. The germline V gene encodes CDR1 SGHTA and CDR2 FQGNSA. This CDR3 region has 13 residues. Trimming took off 1 base at V and 3 bases at J, with 6 bases between the two ends. The chain's CDR3 is CASSLGPEETQYF. DNA of the CDR3: TGTGCCAGCAGCTTAGGTCCTGAAGAGACCCAGTACTTC.

The genes are TRBV2 and TRBJ1-1; 8 nucleotides align to TRBD1. This CDR3 has 13 amino acids. Germline V gene data show CDR1 as SNHLY and CDR2 as FYNNEI. The trim removed 4 bases at V and 11 bases at J, leaving 9 bases unmatched. In DNA, the CDR3 is TGTGCCAGCAGTGGTGAGACAGGGGCACGGGCTTTCTTT. Translation: CASSGETGARAFF.

In its sample, this clone was seen many times. The CDR3 nucleotides read TGCGCCAGCACCCCGATCCGAAACTATGAAGCTTTCTTT. Translation gives CASTPIRNYEAFF. The rearrangement uses TRBV23-1 and TRBJ1-1; no firm D call. TRBV23-1 is assigned to the ORF class and has an uncertain function. V was clipped by 7 bases and J by 7 bases, with 16 bases between them. The CDR3 has 13 amino acids.

The chain is built from TRBV15 and TRBJ2-3, with 12 positions matching TRBD2. The junction had 2 bases not matched to a gene; V was cut back by 5 bases and J by 2 bases. This CDR3 comprises 15 residues. From germline, CDR1 is LNHNV and CDR2 YYDKDF (reference sequence). CDR3 in amino acids: CATSRTSGATDTQYF. In nucleotides, the CDR3 is TGTGCCACCAGCCGGACTAGCGGGGCCACAGATACGCAGTATTTT.

The chain joins TRBV3-1 (or the pseudogene TRBV3-2) to TRBJ2-7, with 9 bases fitting TRBD2. CDR3 length: 14 residues. V trimming: 6 bases; J trimming: 3 bases; junction bases outside the gene matches: 6. Germline loops: CDR1 LGHDT, CDR2 YNNKEL (reference sequence). The CDR3 protein is CASSHGTSRYEQYF. The CDR3 DNA is TGTGCCAGCAGTCATGGGACTAGCCGCTACGAGCAGTACTTC.

The chain uses TRBV19 and TRBJ2-1, with 9 bases lining up with TRBD1. Germline-derived CDR1 and CDR2 are LNHDA and SQIVND (reference sequence). J was trimmed by 7 bases and V by 8 bases; bases with no gene match: 12. The CDR3 has 15 residues. CDR3 region: CASGRGTGSLNEQFF. The CDR3 coding sequence is TGTGCCAGTGGGAGGGGGACAGGGAGCTTGAATGAGCAGTTCTTC.

The chain couples TRBV5-1 to TRBJ2-5; D is possibly TRBD1 (7 bases). The CDR3 covers 14 residues. The germline V gene has CDR1 SGHRS and CDR2 YFSETQ. The V and J ends lost 4 bases and 2 bases respectively, with 12 bases between them. This chain's CDR3 is CASSAGQLQETQYF. CDR3 sequence (DNA): TGCGCCAGCAGCGCGGGACAGCTTCAAGAGACCCAGTACTTC.

The chain links TRBV6-1 to TRBJ2-5; D remains ambiguous. There are 13 residues in the CDR3. The V end was cut by 1 base, the J end by 2 bases, with 5 bases between. CDR1 MNHNS and CDR2 SASEGT come from the germline V gene. Here the CDR3 reads CASSEDYQETQYF. As DNA, the CDR3 is TGTGCCAGCAGTGAAGACTATCAAGAGACCCAGTACTTC.

The CDR3 coding sequence is TGTGCCAGCAGTCGAGAGGGCTGGGATGGCTACACCTTC. This translates into CASSREGWDGYTF. The V call is TRBV9, the J call TRBJ1-2, with D unresolved. Trimming removed 5 bases at V and 6 bases at J, with 14 bases between. Germline CDR1 and CDR2: SGDLS and YYNGEE. The CDR3 has 13 amino acids. The complete variable domain, with remaining parts taken from reference TRBV9 and TRBJ1-2, reads DSGVTQTPKHLITATGQRVTLRCSPRSGDLSVYWYQQSLDQGLQFLIQYYNGEERAKGNILERFSAQQFPDLHSELNLSSLELGDSALYFCASSREGWDGYTFGSGTRLTVV.

This clone appeared a few times. The chain couples TRBV3-1 (or the pseudogene TRBV3-2) to TRBJ1-6, with 9 bases matching TRBD1. V was clipped by 8 bases and J by 8 bases; unmatched bases: 7. The CDR3 spans 14 residues. Germline V lookup: CDR1 LGHDT, CDR2 YNNKEL (reference sequence). CDR3 loop: CASATGGAYSPLHF. CDR3 DNA: TGTGCCAGCGCTACAGGGGGCGCTTATTCACCCCTCCACTTT.